This T cell receptor beta chain was observed in a study of identifying expanded T cells in peripheral blood. Only in-frame clones appear in the TCRdb table, and some are missing; sequencing was by immunoSEQ multiplex PCR. The sample includes some 81,000 clones, 84% of them seen just once. During the collection period, no donor immune events like infections were recorded. The V gene's germline CDR1 is MDHEN and CDR2 SYDVKM. The CDR3 is 15 amino acids. With 2 bases clipped from V and 2 bases from J, the junction kept 6 bases outside the gene matches. Broader study findings: Differentially abundant clones: 1 to 1.5 between replicates, about 16 at about two weeks, 18 to 20 at four. Two-week clone count variance significantly increased as total template count grew.

Only one count was recorded for this clone. Its antigen is still unknown. The sequencing input was blood. This rearrangement joins TRBV28 to TRBJ2-7, with TRBD1 identical over 7 bases. The source is a person between 18 and 75 years old in good health. The CDR3: CASSLPGTVTYEQYF. The CDR3 DNA reads TGTGCCAGCAGTTTACCGGGGACAGTTACCTACGAGCAGTACTTC.